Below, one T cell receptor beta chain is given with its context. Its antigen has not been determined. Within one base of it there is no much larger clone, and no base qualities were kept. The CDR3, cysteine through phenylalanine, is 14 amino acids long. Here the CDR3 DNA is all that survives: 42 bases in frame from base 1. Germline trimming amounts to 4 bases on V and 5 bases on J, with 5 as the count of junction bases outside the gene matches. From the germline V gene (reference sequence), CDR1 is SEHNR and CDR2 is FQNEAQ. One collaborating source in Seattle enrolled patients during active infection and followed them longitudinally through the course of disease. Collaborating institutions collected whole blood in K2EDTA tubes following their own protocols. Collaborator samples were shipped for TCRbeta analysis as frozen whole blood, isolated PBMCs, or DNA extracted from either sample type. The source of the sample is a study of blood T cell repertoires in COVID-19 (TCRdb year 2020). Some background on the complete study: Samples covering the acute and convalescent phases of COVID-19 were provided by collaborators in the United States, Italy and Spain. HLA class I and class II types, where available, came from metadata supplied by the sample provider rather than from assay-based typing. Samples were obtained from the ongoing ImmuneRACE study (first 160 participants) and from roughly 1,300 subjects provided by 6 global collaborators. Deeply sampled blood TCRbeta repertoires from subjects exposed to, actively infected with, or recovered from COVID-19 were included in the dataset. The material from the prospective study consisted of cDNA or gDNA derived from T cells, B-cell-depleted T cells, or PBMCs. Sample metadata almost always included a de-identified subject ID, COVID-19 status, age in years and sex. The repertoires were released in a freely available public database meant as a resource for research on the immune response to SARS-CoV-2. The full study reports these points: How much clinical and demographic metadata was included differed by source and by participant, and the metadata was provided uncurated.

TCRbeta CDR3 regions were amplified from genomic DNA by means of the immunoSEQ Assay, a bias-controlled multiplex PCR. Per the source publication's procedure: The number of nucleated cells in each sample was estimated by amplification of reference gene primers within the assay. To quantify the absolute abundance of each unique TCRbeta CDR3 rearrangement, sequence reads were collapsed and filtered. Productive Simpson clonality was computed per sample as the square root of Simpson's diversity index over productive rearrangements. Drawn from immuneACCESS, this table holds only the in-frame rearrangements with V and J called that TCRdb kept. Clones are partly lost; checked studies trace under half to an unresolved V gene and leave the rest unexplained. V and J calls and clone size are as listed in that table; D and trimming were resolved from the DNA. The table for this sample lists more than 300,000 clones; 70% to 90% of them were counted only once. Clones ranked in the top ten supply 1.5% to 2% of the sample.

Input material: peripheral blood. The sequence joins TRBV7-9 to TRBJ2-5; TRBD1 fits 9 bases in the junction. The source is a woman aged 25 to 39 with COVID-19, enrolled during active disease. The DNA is TGTGCCAGCAGCTCAACGGACAGGGGCGAGACCCAGTACTTC. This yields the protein CASSSTDRGETQYF.